Below are 29 T cell receptor beta chains sequenced from a single sample in a study of T cell repertoires in cytomegalovirus infection. MiXCR, run by TCRdb on the reads, gives a single entry per CDR3 protein. Here the sample spans some 240,000 distinct CDR3 sequences, approximately 17% being singletons. Sequenced input: CD8+ T cells from PBMCs. These receptor sequences come from a human donor in good health (CMV status not recorded). Some clones in this sample may be carry-over from other donors' samples.

This chain uses TRBV9 with TRBJ2-7, with 13 bases lining up with TRBD2. Trimming cost V 4 bases and J 3 bases; bases outside gene matches: 4. Germline assignment: CDR1 SGDLS and CDR2 YYNGEE. CDR3 length: 15 residues. DNA of the CDR3: TGTGCCAGCAGCTTCGGGACTAGCGGGGTCTACGAGCAGTACTTC. Residues: CASSFGTSGVYEQYF.

The sample holds a few counts of this clonotype. V is TRBV6-1 and J is TRBJ1-4; D is ambiguous. The germline gives CDR1 MNHNS, CDR2 SASEGT. Trimming removed 6 bases at V and 0 bases at J, with 14 bases between. The CDR3 extends over 16 amino acids. The CDR3 DNA reads as TGTGCCAGCAGGAAAAGAACCCTCTCAACTAATGAAAAACTGTTTTTT. It specifies CASRKRTLSTNEKLFF.

V usage is TRBV12-5 and J usage is TRBJ1-3; the match to TRBD1 covers 9 bases. The V and J ends lost 3 bases and 0 bases, in that order; junction bases with no gene match: 6. CDR3 size: 17 residues. The germline V gene has CDR1 LGHNT and CDR2 FRNRAP. CDR3 DNA: TGTGCTAGTGGTTTTACAAAACAGGGGGCCTCTGGAAACACCATATATTTT. It encodes CASGFTKQGASGNTIYF.

To note about this clonotype: A much bigger clone sits one base away, suggesting this may be a read error. The chain recombines TRBV4-1 with TRBJ2-3; 7 bases fit TRBD2. The length of the CDR3 is 16 residues. The trim removed 0 bases at V and 0 bases at J, leaving 3 bases unmatched. Looked up from germline, CDR1 is MGHRA and CDR2 is YSYEKL. CDR3 loop: CASSQELGGSTDTQYF. The CDR3 nucleotides read TGCGCCAGCAGCCAAGAGCTCGGGGGGAGCACAGATACGCAGTATTTT.

This clonotype has ten or more counts. The CDR3 DNA is TGTGCCAGCAGCCTCTCGGGGTCCAAAGAGACCCAGTACTTC. This translates into CASSLSGSKETQYF. The J gene is TRBJ2-5, the V gene TRBV7-9; D may be TRBD2 (5 bases). The CDR3 has 14 amino acids. V dropped 5 bases and J dropped 3 bases, with 13 bases sitting between them. Looked up from germline, CDR1 is SEHNR and CDR2 is FQNEAQ (reference sequence).

This clonotype was counted many times. J is TRBJ2-7 and V is TRBV6-2 or TRBV6-3; 10 bases agree with TRBD2. The trim removed 4 bases at V and 2 bases at J, leaving 11 bases unmatched. Germline CDR1 reads MNHEY; CDR2 reads SVGEGT. The CDR3 has 17 amino acids. The CDR3 region has the DNA TGTGCCAGCAGTTCCGCAACCTTAGCGGGGGGACCCTACGAGCAGTACTTC. Translation: CASSSATLAGGPYEQYF.

This clonotype has at least ten counts. The chain employs TRBV28 and TRBJ2-3, with 13 bases identical to TRBD2. This CDR3 is 16 amino acids long. The germline V gene has CDR1 MDHEN and CDR2 SYDVKM. The trim removed 3 bases at V and 6 bases at J, leaving 6 bases unmatched. CDR3: CASSFTSGGALDTQYF. The CDR3 nucleotides are TGTGCCAGCAGTTTCACTAGCGGGGGGGCCTTGGATACGCAGTATTTT.

This clonotype occurred a few times. This chain links TRBV7-9 with TRBJ2-1; either TRBD1 or TRBD2 may fit D (6 bases each). V was trimmed by 3 bases and J by 10 bases, leaving 7 bases between them. CDR1 and CDR2 (germline): SEHNR, FQNEAQ (reference sequence). CDR3 length: 11 residues. The CDR3 is CASSFGGEQFF. CDR3 sequence (DNA): TGTGCCAGCAGCTTCGGGGGCGAGCAGTTCTTC.

The chain is built from TRBV9 and TRBJ2-5, with D unresolved. This CDR3 contains 13 residues. V was trimmed by 0 bases and J by 8 bases, leaving 11 bases between them. Germline V gives CDR1 SGDLS, CDR2 YYNGEE. CDR3 coding DNA: TGTGCCAGCAGCGTAGGAGGACCAGGTACCCAGTACTTC. Its protein is CASSVGGPGTQYF.

This clonotype was seen many times. The V and J genes are TRBV29-1 and TRBJ2-1, with D uncertain. Germline V CDR1 and CDR2: SQVTM, ANQGSEA. Deletions cut 1 base from V and 10 bases from J, with 11 bases between. The CDR3 has 12 amino acids. In nucleotides, the CDR3 is TGCAGCGTTGAAGCCTACTACTCCGAGCAGTTCTTC. As protein: CSVEAYYSEQFF.

This clonotype was counted a few times. The V call is TRBV6-1, the J call TRBJ2-1; 10 bases agree with TRBD2. The germline V gene has CDR1 MNHNS and CDR2 SASEGT. This CDR3 comprises 17 residues. The trim removed 8 bases at V and 2 bases at J, leaving 12 bases unmatched. CDR3 DNA: TGTGCCAGCGCACTAGCGGGGAGCCTGGAGGCCTACAATGAGCAGTTCTTC. This sequence encodes CASALAGSLEAYNEQFF.

This clonotype occurred many times. The chain has TRBV7-2 and TRBJ2-3; a possible D gene is TRBD2 (6 bases). The V gene's germline CDR1 is SGHTA and CDR2 FQGNSA. The V gene lost 5 bases and the J gene lost 4 bases, with 19 bases spanning the gap. The CDR3 spans 16 residues. In DNA, the CDR3 is TGTGCCAGCAGCCTAGAGGGACTGCCTGGCGCAGATACGCAGTATTTT. This translates into CASSLEGLPGADTQYF. Using reference TRBV7-2 and TRBJ2-3 for the parts outside the CDR3, the full variable domain is GAGVSQSPSNKVTEKGKDVELRCDPISGHTALYWYRQSLGQGLEFLIYFQGNSAPDKSGLPSDRFSAERTGGSVSTLTIQRTQQEDSAVYLCASSLEGLPGADTQYFGPGTRLTVL.

This clonotype was recorded at least ten times. The chain uses TRBV28 and TRBJ1-1; 7 bases are a match to TRBD1. This CDR3 contains 17 residues. Trimming cost V 4 bases and J 3 bases; bases outside gene matches: 14. CDR1 and CDR2 (germline): MDHEN, SYDVKM. The DNA for the CDR3 is TGTGCCAGCAGTTCCACCTTACAGGGGAGATTGGACACTGAAGCTTTCTTT. The encoded protein is CASSSTLQGRLDTEAFF.

In regard to this clonotype: A much bigger clone sits one base away, suggesting this may be a read error. This rearrangement joins TRBV6-6 to TRBJ1-1; D unclear. The CDR3 sequence is 14 residues long. Germline V gene lookup returns CDR1 MNHNY and CDR2 SVGAGI (reference sequence). Here the CDR3 DNA reads TGTGCCAGCAATTACGACGGGGTGAGGACTGAAGCTTTCTTT. It yields the protein CASNYDGVRTEAFF.

The sample holds many counts of this clonotype. The chain carries TRBV12-3 or TRBV12-4 and TRBJ2-1, with D tentatively TRBD1 or TRBD2 (5 bases each). The CDR3 is made up of 13 amino acids. Between the trimmed V and J ends, which lost 3 bases and 6 bases, there was a span of 9 bases. In DNA, the CDR3 is TGTGCCAGCAGTTTCGTGAGGGGCAATGAGCAGTTCTTC. Protein product: CASSFVRGNEQFF.

For this clonotype: A single base separates this from a much larger clone, so it may be a read error. V gene TRBV7-8 combines with J gene TRBJ1-1; D uncertain. Per germline, CDR1 SGHVS and CDR2 FQNEAQ. The CDR3 is made up of 13 amino acids. V lost 4 bases and J lost 9, with 15 bases in between. CDR3 in amino acids: CASSSLGLTKAFF. CDR3 sequence (DNA): TGTGCCAGCAGCTCCCTTGGGTTGACTAAAGCTTTCTTT.

This clonotype was detected a few times. The gene calls are TRBV20-1 and TRBJ2-1; TRBD2 matches 10 bases. Germline V gene sequence: CDR1 DFQATT, CDR2 SNEGSKA (reference sequence). V lost 0 bases and J lost 2; bases outside the gene matches: 4. The CDR3 is made up of 16 amino acids. Here the CDR3 DNA reads TGCAGTGCTAGAGAAAGGAGCGGGGGGGCCTACAATGAGCAGTTCTTC. Its protein is CSARERSGGAYNEQFF.

This clonotype was seen repeatedly, ten times or more. V and J are TRBV2 and TRBJ2-7; D remains ambiguous. Trimming took off 5 bases at V and 0 bases at J, with 8 bases between the two ends. The germline V gene encodes CDR1 SNHLY and CDR2 FYNNEI. This CDR3 region has 13 residues. The CDR3 nucleotides read TGTGCCAGCAGTTCGCACAACTCCTACGAGCAGTACTTC. Protein: CASSSHNSYEQYF.

The chain combines TRBV4-1 with TRBJ1-5, with TRBD1 matching over 8 bases. This CDR3 comprises 16 residues. CDR1 and CDR2 from the germline V gene are MGHRA and YSYEKL. Losses at the gene ends were 0 bases for V and 6 bases for J; bases not matched to a gene: 7. The CDR3 DNA follows: TGCGCCAGCAGCCAAGAACAGACAGGGGTGGCTCAGCCCCAGCATTTT. It is translated as CASSQEQTGVAQPQHF.

This clonotype was detected ten times or more. The rearrangement uses TRBV7-9 and TRBJ2-1; 10 nucleotides align to TRBD1. Germline CDR1 SEHNR, CDR2 FQNEAQ (reference sequence). The CDR3 runs 14 residues. The J segment lost 8 bases and the V segment lost 6 bases, leaving 7 bases of the junction unmatched. CDR3 coding DNA: TGTGCCAGCAGGCCGGGACAGGGGAGGGATGAGCAGTTCTTC. Translated, it gives CASRPGQGRDEQFF.

This clonotype was seen at least ten times. The chain links TRBV7-6 to TRBJ2-1; TRBD2 matches 7 bases. CDR3 length equals 15 residues. In germline, CDR1 is SGHVS, CDR2 FNYEAQ. The junction had 6 bases not matched to a gene; V was cut back by 7 bases and J by 0 bases. The CDR3 spells CASNLGGSSYNEQFF. The DNA of the CDR3 is TGTGCCAGCAATCTGGGGGGGTCCTCCTACAATGAGCAGTTCTTC.

This clonotype showed up just a few times. This sequence joins TRBV28 and TRBJ2-6; tentative D call: TRBD1 (5 bases). V lost 6 bases to trimming and J lost 1 base, with 16 bases between them. This CDR3 spans 17 amino acids. The germline V gene encodes CDR1 MDHEN and CDR2 SYDVKM. CDR3 sequence reads: CASRPRGFVSGANVLTF. The CDR3 coding sequence is TGTGCCAGCAGGCCAAGGGGCTTCGTATCTGGGGCCAACGTCCTGACTTTC.

The chain uses TRBV12-5 and TRBJ2-2; D is undetermined. Trimming shortened V by 3 bases and J by 0 bases, and 14 bases separated the two germline ends. Germline V lookup: CDR1 LGHNT, CDR2 FRNRAP. There are 17 residues in the CDR3. DNA for the CDR3: TGTGCTAGTGGTTTTAGTCTCAGGCAGTCGAACACCGGGGAGCTGTTTTTT. Its translation: CASGFSLRQSNTGELFF.

The sample holds a few counts of this clonotype. The chain uses TRBV4-3 and TRBJ2-1; D might be TRBD1 or TRBD2, each matching 6 bases. The V and J ends lost 3 bases and 4 bases respectively, with 13 bases between them. Germline CDR1 reads LGHNA; CDR2 reads YSLEER. The length of the CDR3 is 15 residues. The CDR3 protein is CASSHHEGGYNEQFF. The DNA for the CDR3 is TGCGCCAGCAGCCATCACGAGGGGGGTTACAATGAGCAGTTCTTC.

V and J are TRBV20-1 and TRBJ1-1; 9 nucleotides agree with TRBD1. V was pared by 6 bases and J by 4 bases, with 3 bases of the junction left unmatched. Germline CDR1 and CDR2: DFQATT and SNEGSKA (reference sequence). This CDR3 is built from 12 residues. The CDR3 coding sequence is TGCAGTGCGAGGGACAGGGCCACTGAAGCTTTCTTT. Its translation: CSARDRATEAFF.

As concerns this clonotype: At one of its ends the junction is not consistent with the germline gene, which may arise from a read error. The chain recombines TRBV20-1 with TRBJ1-2; 7 nucleotides match TRBD1. The CDR3 sequence is 9 residues long. The germline V gene encodes CDR1 DFQATT and CDR2 SNEGSKA (reference sequence). The chain's CDR3 is CSAYRGPSF. CDR3 coding DNA: TGCAGTGCATACAGGGGCCCCTCCTTC.

There are many counts of this clonotype. The gene calls are TRBV7-8 and TRBJ2-7; 7 bases map to TRBD1. Germline CDR1 and CDR2: SGHVS and FQNEAQ. V was clipped by 3 bases and J by 3 bases; unmatched bases: 8. CDR3 length: 15 amino acids. In DNA form, the CDR3 reads TGTGCCAGCAGCTTCGCCGGGACAGCTCTCTACGAGCAGTACTTC. It is translated as CASSFAGTALYEQYF.

The V and J genes are TRBV12-5 and TRBJ2-2, with D hard to call. V lost 2 bases to trimming and J lost 7 bases, with 11 bases between them. The CDR3 extends over 14 amino acids. CDR1 is LGHNT and CDR2 is FRNRAP in the germline V gene. As DNA, the CDR3 is TGTGCTAGTGGTTTGCAGACCAGTGTCGGGGAGCTGTTTTTT. This gives the protein CASGLQTSVGELFF.

Many counts were recorded for this clonotype. The chain recombines TRBV7-8 with TRBJ2-5; D may match TRBD1 or TRBD2 (6 bases each). CDR1 SGHVS and CDR2 FQNEAQ come from the germline V gene. V lost 5 bases to trimming and J lost 2 bases, with 18 bases between them. This CDR3 is built from 16 residues. The CDR3 DNA sequence: TGTGCCAGCAGCCTCTACGGGGGCCGCCCGCAAGAGACCCAGTACTTC. Translation: CASSLYGGRPQETQYF.